The source of this T cell receptor beta chain is a study of T cell repertoires in cytomegalovirus infection. TCRdb reanalysed the reads using MiXCR and keeps one entry per CDR3 protein. Found here are 680,000 or so distinct CDR3 sequences, roughly 30% of them singletons; the top ten hold about 20%. To note about this clonotype: Its cognate antigen is unknown.

The germline V gene encodes CDR1 LGHNT and CDR2 FRNRAP. V lost 0 bases to trimming and J lost 0 bases, with 6 bases between them. This CDR3 is 16 amino acids long. This sequence joins TRBV12-5 and TRBJ2-6, with no clear D. Sequenced material: cultured PBMCs, taken from culture after CMV antigen stimulation. The source of this sequence is a human donor in good health (CMV status not recorded). Some clones in this sample may be carry-over from other donors' samples. In DNA, the CDR3 is TGTGCTAGTGGTTTGGTAGTAAGCTCTGGGGCCAACGTCCTGACTTTC. As protein: CASGLVVSSGANVLTF.